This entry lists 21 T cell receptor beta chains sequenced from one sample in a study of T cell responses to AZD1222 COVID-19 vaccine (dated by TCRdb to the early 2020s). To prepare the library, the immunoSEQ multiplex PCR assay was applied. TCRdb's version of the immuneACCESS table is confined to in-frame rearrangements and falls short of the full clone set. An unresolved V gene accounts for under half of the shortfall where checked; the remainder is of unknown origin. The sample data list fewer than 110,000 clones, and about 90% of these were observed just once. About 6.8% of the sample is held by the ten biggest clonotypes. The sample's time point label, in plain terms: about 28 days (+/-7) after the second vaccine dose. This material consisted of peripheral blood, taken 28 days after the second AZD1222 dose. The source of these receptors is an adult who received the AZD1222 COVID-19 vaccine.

The CDR3 region has the DNA TGTGCCAGCAGTCCCCTGGGAGAAAAACTGTTTTTT. It specifies CASSPLGEKLFF. This chain uses TRBV28 with TRBJ1-4; no definite D call. The V and J ends lost 5 bases and 8 bases respectively, with 9 bases between them. Germline V gene lookup returns CDR1 MDHEN and CDR2 SYDVKM. The CDR3 has 12 residues. The full variable domain, with the rest looked up from reference TRBV28 and TRBJ1-4, is DVKVTQSSRYLVKRTGEKVFLECVQDMDHENMFWYRQDPGLGLRLIYFSYDVKMKEKGDIPEGYSVSREKKERFSLILESASTNQTSMYLCASSPLGEKLFFGSGTQLSVL.

The CDR3 DNA reads as TGTGCCAGCAGCCAAGATCCCCTCAGACAGGGGGCGCGTGAAAAACTGTTTTTT. Protein product: CASSQDPLRQGAREKLFF. The rearrangement uses TRBV4-2 and TRBJ1-4, with 10 bases that match TRBD1. The V segment lost 0 bases and the J segment 7 bases; nucleotides outside the gene matches: 11. CDR3 length: 18 residues. Germline V gene lookup returns CDR1 LGHNA and CDR2 YNFKEQ.

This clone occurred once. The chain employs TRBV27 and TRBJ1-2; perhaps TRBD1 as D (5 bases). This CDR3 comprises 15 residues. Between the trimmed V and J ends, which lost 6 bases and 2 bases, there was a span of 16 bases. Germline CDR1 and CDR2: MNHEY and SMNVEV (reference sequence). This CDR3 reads CASRRSGGMNYGYTF. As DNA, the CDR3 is TGTGCCAGCAGGAGGTCGGGGGGTATGAACTATGGCTACACCTTC.

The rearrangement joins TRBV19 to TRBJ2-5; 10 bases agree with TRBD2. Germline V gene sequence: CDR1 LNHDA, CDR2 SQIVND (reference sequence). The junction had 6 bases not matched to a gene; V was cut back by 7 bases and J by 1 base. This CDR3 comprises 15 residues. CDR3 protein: CASTYSGGTQETQYF. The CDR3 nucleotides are TGTGCCAGTACCTATAGCGGGGGGACCCAAGAGACCCAGTACTTC. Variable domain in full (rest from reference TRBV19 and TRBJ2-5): DGGITQSPKYLFRKEGQNVTLSCEQNLNHDAMYWYRQDPGQGLRLIYYSQIVNDFQKGDIAEGYSVSREKKESFPLTVTSAQKNPTAFYLCASTYSGGTQETQYFGPGTRLLVL.

The CDR3 is CALRGQGEKLFF. In DNA form, the CDR3 reads TGTGCCCTCCGAGGGCAGGGGGAAAAACTGTTTTTT. The chain is built from TRBV30 and TRBJ1-4; D may be TRBD1 (6 bases). Trimming took off 8 bases at V and 8 bases at J, with 15 bases between the two ends. CDR1 is GTSNPN, CDR2 SVGIG, per germline (reference sequence). CDR3 length: 12 amino acids.

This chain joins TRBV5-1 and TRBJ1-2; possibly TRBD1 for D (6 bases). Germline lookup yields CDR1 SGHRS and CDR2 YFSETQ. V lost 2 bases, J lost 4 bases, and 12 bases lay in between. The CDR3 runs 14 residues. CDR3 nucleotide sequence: TGCGCCAGCAGCTTATCGGGGGCGGGCTATGGCTACACCTTC. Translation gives CASSLSGAGYGYTF.

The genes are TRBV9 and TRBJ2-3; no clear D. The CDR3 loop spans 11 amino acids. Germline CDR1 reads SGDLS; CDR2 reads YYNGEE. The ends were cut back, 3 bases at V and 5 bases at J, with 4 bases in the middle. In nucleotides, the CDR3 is TGTGCCAGCAGCGCCGGAGATACGCAGTATTTT. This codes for CASSAGDTQYF.

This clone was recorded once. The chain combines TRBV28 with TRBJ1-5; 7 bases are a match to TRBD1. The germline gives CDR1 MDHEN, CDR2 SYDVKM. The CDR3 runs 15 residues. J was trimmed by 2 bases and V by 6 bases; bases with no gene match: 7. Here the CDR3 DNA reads TGTGCCAGCAGGTCCGACAGGGTGGGCAATCAGCCCCAGCATTTT. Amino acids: CASRSDRVGNQPQHF.

Here the CDR3 reads CASSLVVQTYGYTF. The DNA of the CDR3 is TGTGCCAGCAGCTTAGTCGTACAGACCTATGGCTACACCTTC. This chain joins TRBV11-2 and TRBJ1-2, with unresolved D. This CDR3 comprises 14 residues. Trimming stripped 1 base from V and 4 bases from J, with 10 bases between. Germline values: CDR1 SGHAT, CDR2 FQNNGV. The full variable domain, its missing parts supplied by reference TRBV11-2 and TRBJ1-2, is EAGVAQSPRYKIIEKRQSVAFWCNPISGHATLYWYQQILGQGPKLLIQFQNNGVVDDSQLPKDRFSAERLKGVDSTLKIQPAKLEDSAVYLCASSLVVQTYGYTFGSGTRLTVV.

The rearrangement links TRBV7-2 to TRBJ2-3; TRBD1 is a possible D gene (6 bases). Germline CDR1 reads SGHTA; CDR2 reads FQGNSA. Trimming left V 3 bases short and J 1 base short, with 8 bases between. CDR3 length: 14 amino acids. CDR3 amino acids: CASSLGAGTDTQYF. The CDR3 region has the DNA TGTGCCAGCAGCTTGGGGGCCGGCACAGATACGCAGTATTTT. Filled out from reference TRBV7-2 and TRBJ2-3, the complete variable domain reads GAGVSQSPSNKVTEKGKDVELRCDPISGHTALYWYRQSLGQGLEFLIYFQGNSAPDKSGLPSDRFSAERTGGSVSTLTIQRTQQEDSAVYLCASSLGAGTDTQYFGPGTRLTVL.

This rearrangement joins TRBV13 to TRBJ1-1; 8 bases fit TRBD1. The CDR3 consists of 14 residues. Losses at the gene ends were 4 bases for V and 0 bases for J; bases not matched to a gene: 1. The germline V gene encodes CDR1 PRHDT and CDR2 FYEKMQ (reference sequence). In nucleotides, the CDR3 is TGTGCCAGCAGCTCGGACAGGGTGAACACTGAAGCTTTCTTT. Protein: CASSSDRVNTEAFF.

CDR3 nucleotides: TGTGCCAGCACCCGGCTACCTAGCACAGATACGCAGTATTTT. It yields the protein CASTRLPSTDTQYF. The chain recombines TRBV5-4 with TRBJ2-3; the D is unclear. This CDR3 is built from 14 residues. The germline V gene has CDR1 SGHNT and CDR2 YYREEE (reference sequence). Trimming removed 6 bases at V and 0 bases at J, with 11 bases between.

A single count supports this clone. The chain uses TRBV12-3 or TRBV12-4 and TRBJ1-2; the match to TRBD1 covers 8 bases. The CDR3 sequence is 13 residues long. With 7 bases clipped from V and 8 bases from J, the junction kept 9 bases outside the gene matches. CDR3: CASTWQGAKGYTF. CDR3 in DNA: TGTGCCAGCACTTGGCAGGGGGCTAAGGGCTACACCTTC.

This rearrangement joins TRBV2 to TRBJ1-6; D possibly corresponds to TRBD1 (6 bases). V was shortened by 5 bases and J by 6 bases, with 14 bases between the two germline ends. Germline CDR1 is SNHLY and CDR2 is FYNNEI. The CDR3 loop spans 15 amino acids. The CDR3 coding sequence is TGTGCCAGCAGTCCTCGGGGGCTAGGTAATTCACCCCTCCACTTT. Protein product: CASSPRGLGNSPLHF.

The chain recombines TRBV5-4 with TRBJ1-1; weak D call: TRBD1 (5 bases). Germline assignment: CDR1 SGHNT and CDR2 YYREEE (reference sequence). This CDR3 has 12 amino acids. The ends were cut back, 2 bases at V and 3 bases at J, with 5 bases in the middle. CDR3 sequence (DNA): TGTGCCAGCAGCTTCAGGGACACTGAAGCTTTCTTT. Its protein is CASSFRDTEAFF.

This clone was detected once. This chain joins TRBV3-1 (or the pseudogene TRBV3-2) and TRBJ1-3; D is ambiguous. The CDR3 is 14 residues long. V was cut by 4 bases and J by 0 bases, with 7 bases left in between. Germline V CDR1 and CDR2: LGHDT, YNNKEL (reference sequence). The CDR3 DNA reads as TGTGCCAGCAGCCCACAAGCCTCTGGAAACACCATATATTTT. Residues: CASSPQASGNTIYF.

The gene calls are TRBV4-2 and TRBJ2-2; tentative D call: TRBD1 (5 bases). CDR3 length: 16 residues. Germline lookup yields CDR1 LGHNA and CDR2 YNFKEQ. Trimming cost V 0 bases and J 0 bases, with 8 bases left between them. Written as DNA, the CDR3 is TGTGCCAGCAGCCAAGACGGACATTCGAACACCGGGGAGCTGTTTTTT. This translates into CASSQDGHSNTGELFF.

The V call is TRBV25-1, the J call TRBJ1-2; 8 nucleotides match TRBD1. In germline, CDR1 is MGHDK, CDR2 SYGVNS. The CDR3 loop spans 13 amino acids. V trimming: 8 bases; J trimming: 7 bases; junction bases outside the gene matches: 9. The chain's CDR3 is CASRQGADPGYTF. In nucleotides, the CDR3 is TGTGCCAGCCGTCAGGGGGCAGATCCTGGCTACACCTTC.

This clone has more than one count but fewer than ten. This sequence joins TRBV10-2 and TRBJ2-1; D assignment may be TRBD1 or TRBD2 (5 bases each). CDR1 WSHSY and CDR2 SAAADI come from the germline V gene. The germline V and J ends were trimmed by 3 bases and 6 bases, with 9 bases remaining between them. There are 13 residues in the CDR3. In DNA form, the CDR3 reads TGCGCCAGCAGTGACTGGGACCTCAATGAGCAGTTCTTC. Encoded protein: CASSDWDLNEQFF.

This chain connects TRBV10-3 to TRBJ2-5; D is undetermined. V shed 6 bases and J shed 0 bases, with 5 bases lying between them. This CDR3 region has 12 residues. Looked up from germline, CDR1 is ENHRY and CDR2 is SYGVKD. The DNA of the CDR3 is TGTGCCATCAGCCCAAACCAAGAGACCCAGTACTTC. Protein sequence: CAISPNQETQYF.

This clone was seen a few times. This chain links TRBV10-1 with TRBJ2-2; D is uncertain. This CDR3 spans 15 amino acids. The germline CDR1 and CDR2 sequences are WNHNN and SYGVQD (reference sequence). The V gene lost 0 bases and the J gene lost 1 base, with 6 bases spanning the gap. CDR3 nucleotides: TGCGCCAGCAGTGAGTCGAAGGGGAACACCGGGGAGCTGTTTTTT. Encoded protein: CASSESKGNTGELFF.